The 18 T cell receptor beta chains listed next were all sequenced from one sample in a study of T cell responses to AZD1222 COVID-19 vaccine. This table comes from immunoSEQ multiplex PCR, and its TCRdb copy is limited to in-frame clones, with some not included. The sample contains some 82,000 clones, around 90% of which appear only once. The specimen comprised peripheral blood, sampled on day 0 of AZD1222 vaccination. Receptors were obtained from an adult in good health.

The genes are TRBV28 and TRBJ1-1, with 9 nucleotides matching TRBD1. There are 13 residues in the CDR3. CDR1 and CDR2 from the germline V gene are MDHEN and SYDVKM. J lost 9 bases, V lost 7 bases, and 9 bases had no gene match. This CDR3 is CASTLVTGGKAFF. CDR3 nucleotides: TGTGCCAGCACCCTTGTTACAGGGGGCAAAGCTTTCTTT.

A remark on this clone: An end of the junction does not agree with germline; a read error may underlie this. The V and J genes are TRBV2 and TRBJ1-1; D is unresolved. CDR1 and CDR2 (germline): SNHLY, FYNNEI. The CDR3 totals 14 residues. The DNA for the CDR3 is TGTGCAAGCAAGGCAGATTTAATGAACACTGAAGCTTTCTTT. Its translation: CASKADLMNTEAFF.

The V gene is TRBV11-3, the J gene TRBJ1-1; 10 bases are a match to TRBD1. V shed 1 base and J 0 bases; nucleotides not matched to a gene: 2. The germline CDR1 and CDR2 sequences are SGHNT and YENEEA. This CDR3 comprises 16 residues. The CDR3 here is CASSLGQGAVNTEAFF. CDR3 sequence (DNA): TGTGCCAGCAGCTTAGGACAGGGGGCAGTGAACACTGAAGCTTTCTTT.

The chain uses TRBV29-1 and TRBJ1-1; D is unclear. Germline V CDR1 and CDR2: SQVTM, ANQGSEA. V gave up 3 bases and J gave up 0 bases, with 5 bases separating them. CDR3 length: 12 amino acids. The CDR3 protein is CSVEAVNTEAFF. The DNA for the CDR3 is TGCAGCGTTGAGGCCGTGAACACTGAAGCTTTCTTT.

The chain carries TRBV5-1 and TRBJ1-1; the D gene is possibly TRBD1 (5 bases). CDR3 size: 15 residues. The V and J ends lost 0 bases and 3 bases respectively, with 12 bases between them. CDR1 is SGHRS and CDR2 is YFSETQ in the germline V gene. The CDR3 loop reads CASSLVVGGDTEAFF. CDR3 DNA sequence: TGCGCCAGCAGCTTGGTGGTGGGAGGGGACACTGAAGCTTTCTTT.

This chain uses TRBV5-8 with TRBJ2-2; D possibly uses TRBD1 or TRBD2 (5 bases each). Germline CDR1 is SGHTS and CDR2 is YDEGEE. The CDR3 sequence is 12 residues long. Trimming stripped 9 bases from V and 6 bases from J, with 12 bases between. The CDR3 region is CATPQGAGELFF. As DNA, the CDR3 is TGTGCCACCCCCCAGGGAGCCGGGGAGCTGTTTTTT. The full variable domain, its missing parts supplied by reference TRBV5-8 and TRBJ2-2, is EAGVTQSPTHLIKTRGQQATLRCSPISGHTSVYWYQQALGLGLQFLLWYDEGEERNRGNFPPRFSGRQFPNYSSELNVNALELEDSALYLCATPQGAGELFFGEGSRLTVL.

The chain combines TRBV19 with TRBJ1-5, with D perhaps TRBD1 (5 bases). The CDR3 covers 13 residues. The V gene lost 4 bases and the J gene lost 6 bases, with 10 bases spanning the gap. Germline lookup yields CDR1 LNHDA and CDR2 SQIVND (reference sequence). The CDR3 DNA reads TGTGCCAGTAGTAGCGGGGGGGTTCAGCCCCAGCATTTT. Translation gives CASSSGGVQPQHF. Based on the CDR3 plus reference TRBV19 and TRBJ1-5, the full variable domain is DGGITQSPKYLFRKEGQNVTLSCEQNLNHDAMYWYRQDPGQGLRLIYYSQIVNDFQKGDIAEGYSVSREKKESFPLTVTSAQKNPTAFYLCASSSGGVQPQHFGDGTRLSIL.

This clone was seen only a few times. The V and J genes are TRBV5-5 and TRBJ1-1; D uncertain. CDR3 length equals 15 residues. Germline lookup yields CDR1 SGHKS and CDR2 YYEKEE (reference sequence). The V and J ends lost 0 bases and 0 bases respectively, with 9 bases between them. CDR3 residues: CASSLDVALNTEAFF. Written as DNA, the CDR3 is TGTGCCAGCAGCTTGGATGTGGCTTTGAACACTGAAGCTTTCTTT.

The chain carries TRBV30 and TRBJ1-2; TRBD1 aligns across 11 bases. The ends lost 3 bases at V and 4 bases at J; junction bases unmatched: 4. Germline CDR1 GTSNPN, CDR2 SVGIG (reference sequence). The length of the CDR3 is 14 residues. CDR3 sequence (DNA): TGTGCCTGGAGCGCCGGGACAGGGGGCTATGGCTACACCTTC. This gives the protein CAWSAGTGGYGYTF.

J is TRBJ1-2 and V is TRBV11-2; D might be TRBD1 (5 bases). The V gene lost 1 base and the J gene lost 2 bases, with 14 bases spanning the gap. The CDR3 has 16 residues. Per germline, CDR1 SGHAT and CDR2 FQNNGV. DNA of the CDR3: TGTGCCAGCAGCTTAGGCCGACAGCGACTAAACTATGGCTACACCTTC. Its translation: CASSLGRQRLNYGYTF.

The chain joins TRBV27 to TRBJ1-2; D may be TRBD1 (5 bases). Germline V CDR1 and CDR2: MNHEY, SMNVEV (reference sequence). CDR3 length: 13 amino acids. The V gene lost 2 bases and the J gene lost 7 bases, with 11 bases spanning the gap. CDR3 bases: TGTGCCAGCAGTTTACAGGGAACGGGTGGCTACACCTTC. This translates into CASSLQGTGGYTF.

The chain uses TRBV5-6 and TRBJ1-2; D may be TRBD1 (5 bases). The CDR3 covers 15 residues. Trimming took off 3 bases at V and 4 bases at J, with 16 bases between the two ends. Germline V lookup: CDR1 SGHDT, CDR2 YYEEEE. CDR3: CASSWGPGGIYGYTF. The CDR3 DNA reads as TGTGCCAGCAGCTGGGGACCCGGTGGGATCTATGGCTACACCTTC.

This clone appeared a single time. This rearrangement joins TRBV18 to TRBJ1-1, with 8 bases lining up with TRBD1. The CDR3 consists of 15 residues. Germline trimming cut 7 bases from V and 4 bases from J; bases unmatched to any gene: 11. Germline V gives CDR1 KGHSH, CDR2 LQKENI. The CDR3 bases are TGTGCCAGCTTAACCGGACAGGGAAAGATCACTGAAGCTTTCTTT. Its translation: CASLTGQGKITEAFF.

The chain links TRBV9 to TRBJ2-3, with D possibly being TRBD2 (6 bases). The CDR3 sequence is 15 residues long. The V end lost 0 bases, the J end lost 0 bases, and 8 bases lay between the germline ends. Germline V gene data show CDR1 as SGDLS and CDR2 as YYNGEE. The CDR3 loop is CASSVEGTSTDTQYF. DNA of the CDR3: TGTGCCAGCAGCGTAGAGGGGACTAGCACAGATACGCAGTATTTT. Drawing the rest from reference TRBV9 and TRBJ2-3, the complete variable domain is DSGVTQTPKHLITATGQRVTLRCSPRSGDLSVYWYQQSLDQGLQFLIQYYNGEERAKGNILERFSAQQFPDLHSELNLSSLELGDSALYFCASSVEGTSTDTQYFGPGTRLTVL.

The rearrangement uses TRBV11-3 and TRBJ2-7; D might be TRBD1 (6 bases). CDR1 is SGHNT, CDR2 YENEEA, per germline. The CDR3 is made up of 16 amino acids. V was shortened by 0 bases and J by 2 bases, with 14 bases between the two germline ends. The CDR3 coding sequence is TGTGCCAGCAGCTTAGATAACCAGGGGACCCCCTACGAGCAGTACTTC. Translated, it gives CASSLDNQGTPYEQYF. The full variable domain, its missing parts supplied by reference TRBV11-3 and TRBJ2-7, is EAGVVQSPRYKIIEKKQPVAFWCNPISGHNTLYWYLQNLGQGPELLIRYENEEAVDDSQLPKDRFSAERLKGVDSTLKIQPAELGDSAVYLCASSLDNQGTPYEQYFGPGTRLTVT.

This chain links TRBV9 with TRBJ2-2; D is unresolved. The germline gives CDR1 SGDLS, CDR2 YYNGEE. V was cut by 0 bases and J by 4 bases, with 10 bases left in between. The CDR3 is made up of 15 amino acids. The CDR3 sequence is CASSVVEWGTGELFF. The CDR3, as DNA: TGTGCCAGCAGCGTAGTTGAGTGGGGCACCGGGGAGCTGTTTTTT.

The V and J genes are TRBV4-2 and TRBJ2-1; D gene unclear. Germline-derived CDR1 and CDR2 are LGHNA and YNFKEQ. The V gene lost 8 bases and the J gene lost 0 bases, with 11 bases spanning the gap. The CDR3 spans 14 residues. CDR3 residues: CASRDWASYNEQFF. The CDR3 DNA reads TGTGCCAGCCGTGACTGGGCCTCCTACAATGAGCAGTTCTTC.

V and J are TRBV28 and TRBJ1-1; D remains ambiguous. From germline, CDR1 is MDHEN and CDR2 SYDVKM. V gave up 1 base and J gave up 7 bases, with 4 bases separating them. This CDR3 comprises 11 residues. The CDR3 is CASSLLGEAFF. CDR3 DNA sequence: TGTGCCAGCAGTTTATTGGGTGAAGCTTTCTTT.